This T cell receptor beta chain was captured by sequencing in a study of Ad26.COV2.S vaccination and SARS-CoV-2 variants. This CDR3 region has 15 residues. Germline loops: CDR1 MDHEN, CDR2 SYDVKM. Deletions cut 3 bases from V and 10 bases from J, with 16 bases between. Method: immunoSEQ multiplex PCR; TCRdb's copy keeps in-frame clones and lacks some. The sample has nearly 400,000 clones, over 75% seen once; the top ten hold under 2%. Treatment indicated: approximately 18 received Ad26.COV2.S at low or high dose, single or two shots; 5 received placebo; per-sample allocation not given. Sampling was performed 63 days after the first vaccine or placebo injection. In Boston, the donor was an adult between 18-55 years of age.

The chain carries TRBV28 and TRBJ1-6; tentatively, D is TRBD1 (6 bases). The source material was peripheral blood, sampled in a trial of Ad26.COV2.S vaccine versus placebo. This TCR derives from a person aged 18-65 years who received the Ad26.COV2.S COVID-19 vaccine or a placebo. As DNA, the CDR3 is TGTGCCAGCAGTTTCCAGGGGCTGGGGGGATCACCCCTCCACTTT. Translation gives CASSFQGLGGSPLHF.